This TCR beta chain was retrieved from a study of blood T cell repertoires in COVID-19. Study in general: Italy, Spain and the United States were the sources of the convalescent and acute COVID-19 samples. T cells, B-cell-depleted T cells, or PBMCs provided the cDNA or gDNA that served as material.

Original data processing: It was from reference gene primer amplification that nucleated cell counts were estimated. Profiling relied on immunoSEQ multiplex PCR, and the TCRdb table lists in-frame clones only, not all of them. V and J calls plus clone size are reproduced from that table; the DNA served to infer D and trimming. Among some 490,000 clones, approximately 83% were seen once, and the ten largest hold approximately 3.2%. Trimming removed 5 bases at V and 2 bases at J, with 12 bases between. Germline V gives CDR1 MNHEY, CDR2 SVGAGI. This CDR3 contains 14 residues. This clone was picked up one time.

The chain employs TRBV6-5 and TRBJ1-2; D possibly corresponds to TRBD1 (5 bases). The sequenced material came from peripheral blood. This receptor was taken from a human donor in a cohort sampled during active COVID-19. In DNA, the CDR3 is TGTGCCAGCAGTCCGACAGTGAAAAACTATGGCTACACCTTC. Its translation: CASSPTVKNYGYTF.